Shown below are 31 T cell receptor beta chains from a single sample sequenced in a study of T cell responses to AZD1222 COVID-19 vaccine. Method: immunoSEQ multiplex PCR; TCRdb's copy keeps in-frame clones and lacks some. The table records 120,000 to 150,000 clones, about 91% of them present only once. The sample in question was peripheral blood, obtained on day 0 of AZD1222 vaccination. These receptors all stem from an adult in good health.

The V call is TRBV11-1, the J call TRBJ1-6; D may be TRBD1 (6 bases). The CDR3 spans 14 residues. Germline CDR1 SGHAT, CDR2 FQDESV (reference sequence). The V gene lost 6 bases and the J gene lost 7 bases, with 13 bases spanning the gap. The CDR3 loop reads CASRPHRVNSPLHF. The CDR3, as DNA: TGTGCCAGCAGACCCCACAGGGTCAATTCACCCCTCCACTTT. Supplemented by reference TRBV11-1 and TRBJ1-6, the full variable domain reads EAEVAQSPRYKITEKSQAVAFWCDPISGHATLYWYRQILGQGPELLVQFQDESVVDDSQLPKDRFSAERLKGVDSTLKIQPAELGDSAMYLCASRPHRVNSPLHFGNGTRLTVT.

This chain uses TRBV6-5 with TRBJ1-2; D is possibly TRBD1 (5 bases). CDR1 is MNHEY and CDR2 is SVGAGI in the germline V gene. The CDR3 spans 12 residues. Trimming stripped 5 bases from V and 4 bases from J, with 8 bases between. CDR3 loop: CASSQTGYGYTF. The CDR3 bases are TGTGCCAGCAGTCAAACAGGCTATGGCTACACCTTC.

In its sample, this clone was seen once. This chain uses TRBV7-9 with TRBJ2-7, with a tentative D call TRBD1 (6 bases). This CDR3 spans 14 amino acids. Trimming cost V 5 bases and J 4 bases, with 15 bases left between them. Germline assignment: CDR1 SEHNR and CDR2 FQNEAQ (reference sequence). The CDR3, as DNA: TGTGCCAGCAGCATCTCAGGGGACGGATACGAGCAGTACTTC. Protein product: CASSISGDGYEQYF. The full variable domain, rest sourced from reference TRBV7-9 and TRBJ2-7, is DTGVSQNPRHKITKRGQNVTFRCDPISEHNRLYWYRQTLGQGPEFLTYFQNEAQLEKSRLLSDRFSAERPKGSFSTLEIQRTEQGDSAMYLCASSISGDGYEQYFGPGTRLTVT.

This rearrangement joins TRBV10-3 to TRBJ1-4; 7 nucleotides match TRBD1. J gave up 4 bases and V 6 bases, and 2 bases lay outside the gene matches. Germline V gene sequence: CDR1 ENHRY, CDR2 SYGVKD. The CDR3 consists of 13 residues. CDR3 coding DNA: TGTGCCATCAGGGGGACAGTTAATGAAAAACTGTTTTTT. Amino acids: CAIRGTVNEKLFF.

The chain combines TRBV7-2 with TRBJ1-2; 10 nucleotides agree with TRBD1. This CDR3 comprises 15 residues. V was pared by 5 bases and J by 4 bases, with 7 bases of the junction left unmatched. Germline lookup yields CDR1 SGHTA and CDR2 FQGNSA. The CDR3 DNA sequence: TGTGCCAGCAGCCCAAGGGACAGGGGTTTCTATGGCTACACCTTC. Protein sequence: CASSPRDRGFYGYTF.

The chain couples TRBV14 to TRBJ2-3; 8 nucleotides line up with TRBD1. The CDR3 has 16 residues. V lost 1 base, J lost 4 bases, and 7 bases stayed unmatched. CDR1 SGHDN and CDR2 FVKESK come from the germline V gene. The CDR3, as DNA: TGTGCCAGCAGCCAAGTCAAGACAGGGGCGGCAGATACGCAGTATTTT. Translating it yields CASSQVKTGAADTQYF.

A word on this clone: A junction boundary mismatches the germline segment, possibly from a read error. The chain couples TRBV7-3 to TRBJ1-1, with D possibly TRBD1 on 5 matching bases. The CDR3 totals 13 residues. Looked up from germline, CDR1 is SGHTA and CDR2 is FQGTGA. Here the CDR3 reads CASSSGPNTKAFF. DNA for the CDR3: TGTGCCAGCAGCTCGGGACCGAACACTAAAGCTTTCTTT.

The V and J genes are TRBV29-1 and TRBJ1-5; D perhaps matches TRBD1 (5 bases). The CDR3 contains 13 residues. Germline V CDR1 and CDR2: SQVTM, ANQGSEA. Trimming removed 6 bases at V and 2 bases at J, with 11 bases between. CDR3 protein: CSVGRAGNQPQHF. The CDR3 region has the DNA TGCAGCGTCGGCAGGGCGGGCAATCAGCCCCAGCATTTT. The complete variable domain, with remaining parts taken from reference TRBV29-1 and TRBJ1-5, reads SAVISQKPSRDICQRGTSLTIQCQVDSQVTMMFWYRQQPGQSLTLIATANQGSEATYESGFVIDKFPISRPNLTFSTLTVSNMSPEDSSIYLCSVGRAGNQPQHFGDGTRLSIL.

The chain couples TRBV27 to TRBJ1-2; D is undetermined. V shed 6 bases and J shed 8 bases, with 13 bases lying between them. This CDR3 is built from 12 residues. Germline CDR1 MNHEY, CDR2 SMNVEV (reference sequence). The CDR3, as DNA: TGTGCCAGCAGCCCGTTGTCCGGGGGCTACACCTTC. Its translation: CASSPLSGGYTF.

This clone was seen a single time. The rearrangement joins TRBV7-3 to TRBJ2-2; 8 bases align to TRBD1. The CDR3 sequence is 14 residues long. With V trimmed by 6 bases and J by 4 bases, 4 bases remained unmatched. The germline V gene encodes CDR1 SGHTA and CDR2 FQGTGA. CDR3 loop: CASRTTGGTGELFF. DNA of the CDR3: TGTGCCAGCAGAACTACAGGGGGCACCGGGGAGCTGTTTTTT.

V usage is TRBV18 and J usage is TRBJ1-4; D is undetermined. The CDR3 totals 15 residues. V was shortened by 2 bases and J by 7 bases, with 14 bases between the two germline ends. CDR1 and CDR2 from the germline V gene are KGHSH and LQKENI. The CDR3 reads CASSPVTQASEKLFF. The CDR3, as DNA: TGTGCCAGCTCACCAGTCACCCAGGCCAGTGAAAAACTGTTTTTT.

This rearrangement joins TRBV7-2 to TRBJ1-1; no reliable D call. The ends were cut back, 1 base at V and 0 bases at J, with 18 bases in the middle. The germline CDR1 and CDR2 sequences are SGHTA and FQGNSA. The CDR3 has 18 amino acids. CDR3 DNA sequence: TGTGCCAGCAGCTTAGGTCCTATAGGTGTGTGGGTGAACACTGAAGCTTTCTTT. Protein product: CASSLGPIGVWVNTEAFF. The full variable domain, with the rest looked up from reference TRBV7-2 and TRBJ1-1, is GAGVSQSPSNKVTEKGKDVELRCDPISGHTALYWYRQSLGQGLEFLIYFQGNSAPDKSGLPSDRFSAERTGGSVSTLTIQRTQQEDSAVYLCASSLGPIGVWVNTEAFFGQGTRLTVV.

This clone was detected only a few times. The gene calls are TRBV6-5 and TRBJ1-6, with 7 bases identical to TRBD1. Germline trimming cut 8 bases from V and 5 bases from J; bases unmatched to any gene: 6. The CDR3 runs 14 residues. The germline V gene has CDR1 MNHEY and CDR2 SVGAGI. CDR3 in amino acids: CASSGQADNSPLHF. DNA of the CDR3: TGTGCCAGCTCTGGACAGGCGGATAATTCACCCCTCCACTTT.

The chain couples TRBV4-3 to TRBJ1-2; the D gene is possibly TRBD1 (6 bases). Trimming cost V 0 bases and J 4 bases, with 15 bases left between them. The germline CDR1 and CDR2 sequences are LGHNA and YSLEER. The CDR3 totals 16 residues. The CDR3 nucleotides are TGCGCCAGCAGCCAAGATCATCGGACAGTGGCCTATGGCTACACCTTC. It codes for CASSQDHRTVAYGYTF.

The rearrangement joins TRBV30 to TRBJ2-7, with TRBD1 matching 7 bases. CDR3 length: 14 residues. The V segment lost 2 bases and the J segment 3 bases; nucleotides outside the gene matches: 7. CDR1 GTSNPN and CDR2 SVGIG come from the germline V gene (reference sequence). In DNA form, the CDR3 reads TGTGCCTGGAGTACCGGGACAGTCAGCTACGAGCAGTACTTC. Translation gives CAWSTGTVSYEQYF.

This sequence joins TRBV5-1 and TRBJ1-2; D ambiguous. This CDR3 spans 13 amino acids. CDR1 and CDR2 from the germline V gene are SGHRS and YFSETQ. Trimming cost V 5 bases and J 8 bases, with 16 bases left between them. The CDR3 sequence is CASRPDGYTGYTF. In nucleotides, the CDR3 is TGCGCCAGCAGGCCGGACGGGTACACGGGCTACACCTTC. Based on the CDR3 plus reference TRBV5-1 and TRBJ1-2, the full variable domain is KAGVTQTPRYLIKTRGQQVTLSCSPISGHRSVSWYQQTPGQGLQFLFEYFSETQRNKGNFPGRFSGRQFSNSRSEMNVSTLELGDSALYLCASRPDGYTGYTFGSGTRLTVV.

The chain uses TRBV7-8 and TRBJ1-1, with 7 bases that match TRBD1. The V and J ends lost 5 bases and 3 bases, in that order; junction bases with no gene match: 6. This CDR3 is built from 14 residues. The germline V gene encodes CDR1 SGHVS and CDR2 FQNEAQ. The CDR3 nucleotides are TGTGCCAGCAGCGTCCAGGGGGGGGACACTGAAGCTTTCTTT. It is translated as CASSVQGGDTEAFF. Using reference TRBV7-8 and TRBJ1-1 for the parts outside the CDR3, the full variable domain is GAGVSQSPRYKVAKRGQDVALRCDPISGHVSLFWYQQALGQGPEFLTYFQNEAQLDKSGLPSDRFFAERPEGSVSTLKIQRTQQEDSAVYLCASSVQGGDTEAFFGQGTRLTVV.

V gene TRBV4-3 combines with J gene TRBJ2-3; D may be TRBD1 or TRBD2 (7 bases each). CDR3 length: 17 amino acids. V was pared by 1 base and J by 2 bases, with 16 bases between. Germline V gene sequence: CDR1 LGHNA, CDR2 YSLEER. The CDR3 DNA reads TGCGCCAGCAGCCAAGGTCCAGGGGGGGCATCCACAGATACGCAGTATTTT. This translates into CASSQGPGGASTDTQYF.

The chain couples TRBV28 to TRBJ1-1; D remains ambiguous. V lost 2 bases and J 4 bases, leaving 11 bases between the germline ends. The CDR3 covers 14 residues. From germline, CDR1 is MDHEN and CDR2 SYDVKM. CDR3 loop: CASSLMRAGTEAFF. The CDR3 bases are TGTGCCAGCAGTTTAATGAGGGCGGGCACTGAAGCTTTCTTT.

The CDR3 spells CASRGQRSYGYTF. CDR3 nucleotides: TGTGCCAGCAGGGGACAGAGGTCCTATGGCTACACCTTC. This chain connects TRBV6-5 to TRBJ1-2, with 7 bases aligning to TRBD1. The CDR3 spans 13 residues. Trimming cost V 6 bases and J 4 bases; bases outside gene matches: 5. Germline V gene data show CDR1 as MNHEY and CDR2 as SVGAGI.

This clone was observed a single time. The chain employs TRBV4-3 and TRBJ2-1; 8 positions match TRBD2. Per the germline V gene, CDR1 is LGHNA and CDR2 is YSLEER. The V segment lost 0 bases and the J segment 7 bases; nucleotides outside the gene matches: 14. The CDR3 loop spans 18 amino acids. The CDR3 here is CASSQDPAGVRGGNEQFF. The CDR3 coding sequence is TGCGCCAGCAGCCAAGACCCCGCGGGAGTACGGGGGGGGAATGAGCAGTTCTTC.

This clone was detected once. The chain employs TRBV20-1 and TRBJ2-3; D not resolved. Looked up from germline, CDR1 is DFQATT and CDR2 is SNEGSKA (reference sequence). Trimming removed 6 bases from V and 5 bases from J, with 9 bases in between. CDR3 length: 11 amino acids. DNA for the CDR3: TGCAGTGCCGCCCGCGGAGATACGCAGTATTTT. Protein: CSAARGDTQYF.

This CDR3 reads CASSFDLGETQYF. Here the CDR3 DNA reads TGTGCCAGCAGCTTCGATTTGGGAGAGACCCAGTACTTC. V and J are TRBV7-2 and TRBJ2-5; D unresolved. The germline V gene has CDR1 SGHTA and CDR2 FQGNSA. This CDR3 contains 13 residues. The V and J ends lost 3 bases and 4 bases respectively, with 9 bases between them.

This CDR3 reads CASSTGQGGTDTQYF. The DNA of the CDR3 is TGCGCCAGCAGCACGGGACAGGGGGGGACAGATACGCAGTATTTT. V and J are TRBV5-1 and TRBJ2-3; 11 bases are a match to TRBD1. V shed 4 bases, J shed 3 bases, and the junction held 4 bases outside the gene matches. Germline CDR1 is SGHRS and CDR2 is YFSETQ. CDR3 size: 15 residues.

The CDR3: CASSAPGQSYQPQHF. The CDR3 nucleotides read TGTGCCAGCAGCGCCCCGGGACAGAGCTATCAGCCCCAGCATTTT. V is TRBV2 and J is TRBJ1-5; 7 bases map to TRBD1. CDR3 length equals 15 residues. Losses at the gene ends were 6 bases for V and 5 bases for J; bases not matched to a gene: 10. The V gene's germline CDR1 is SNHLY and CDR2 FYNNEI.

V is TRBV9 and J is TRBJ2-2; D unclear. V gave up 5 bases and J gave up 3 bases, with 20 bases separating them. Germline V gives CDR1 SGDLS, CDR2 YYNGEE. The CDR3 contains 17 residues. This CDR3 is CASRKDASTSHTGELFF. Here the CDR3 DNA reads TGTGCCAGCAGGAAGGACGCTTCTACGTCTCACACCGGGGAGCTGTTTTTT.

V is TRBV19 and J is TRBJ2-6; 12 nucleotides align to TRBD1. The V and J ends lost 6 bases and 3 bases, in that order; junction bases with no gene match: 6. Germline CDR1 LNHDA, CDR2 SQIVND (reference sequence). CDR3 length: 17 amino acids. The CDR3 coding sequence is TGTGCCAGTAGGGGGGACAGGGGGCAAAGTGGGGCCAACGTCCTGACTTTC. It translates to CASRGDRGQSGANVLTF.

This CDR3 is CASSPHGTGGANQPQHF. The DNA for the CDR3 is TGTGCCAGCAGTCCTCACGGGACAGGGGGCGCGAATCAGCCCCAGCATTTT. The chain has TRBV6-6 and TRBJ1-5; 12 bases match TRBD1. V shed 5 bases and J 4 bases; nucleotides not matched to a gene: 9. Germline V gives CDR1 MNHNY, CDR2 SVGAGI (reference sequence). CDR3 length: 17 residues.

This chain connects TRBV5-6 to TRBJ1-1; D gene uncertain. V lost 2 bases and J 4 bases, leaving 15 bases between the germline ends. CDR1 is SGHDT, CDR2 YYEEEE, per germline. There are 15 residues in the CDR3. The CDR3 reads CASSLRATDGTEAFF. The DNA of the CDR3 is TGTGCCAGCAGCTTAAGGGCCACCGATGGCACTGAAGCTTTCTTT.

As to this clone: Germline and junction disagree at one end, which may indicate a read error. This sequence joins TRBV27 and TRBJ1-1; D might be TRBD1 (5 bases). This CDR3 comprises 13 residues. Germline V gives CDR1 MNHEY, CDR2 SMNVEV (reference sequence). The CDR3 region is CASRGAGNTEVFF. As DNA, the CDR3 is TGTGCCAGCCGGGGCGCTGGGAACACTGAAGTTTTCTTT.

This chain uses TRBV29-1 with TRBJ1-2; 8 bases match TRBD1. This CDR3 comprises 17 residues. Germline CDR1 and CDR2: SQVTM and ANQGSEA. Unmatched junction bases numbered 15, after V lost 3 bases and J lost 3 bases. DNA for the CDR3: TGCAGCGTTGAGGACACCTCGACAGGGGAACGTTACTATGGCTACACCTTC. Encoded protein: CSVEDTSTGERYYGYTF.